This T cell receptor (beta chain) was sequenced in a study of molecular identifiers for immune sequencing clone quantification (dated by TCRdb to between 2018 and 2020). About the investigation overall: In a replicate experiment, RNA from about 19,000 or 110,000 naive CD8 T cells was split into five aliquots, four of which were sequenced. This methods study benchmarked molecular-identifier clustering-based TCR repertoire sequencing (MIDCIRS) and TCR RNA copy counting, using CD8 T cells to do so.

Points on this clonotype: Its antigen remains undetermined. The record has no base qualities; no much larger clone is one base away.

To prepare the library, PCR was applied. Sequenced on a NextSeq 500. Bulk TCR libraries were prepared as previously described, using TCR primers listed in Table S5. The Qiagen AllPrep DNA/RNA kit was used to purify total RNA. Before any analysis, reads coming from multiple sequencing runs of the same library were combined into one pool. The original methods were these. Reads were retained only if the reads had an exact TCR constant sequence, and the retained reads were trimmed to 150 nt and grouped according to their 12-nt molecular barcodes. Reads in each barcode group were sub-clustered using a 15% Levenshtein threshold, and a quality-weighted consensus sequence was built for each RNA molecule. Non-functional sequences were discarded, and so were lower-count sequences lying one edit away from another sequence. On the basis of fitting two negative binomial distributions, barcode sub-clusters with fewer than 20% of the maximum read count were discarded. The public reads were reprocessed in TCRdb via fastp at Q25 and MiXCR, keeping in-frame beta chains. Rows are combined by CDR3 protein, so each entry shows the most common genes and DNA. TCRdb's processing, not the study's, gives the V and J calls here. A total of some 680,000 distinct CDR3 sequences appear in this sample, less than 30% of them only once. The top ten clones comprise about 0.73% of the sample.

Libraries of naive CD8 T cells were built from anywhere between about 20,000 and 1,000,000 sorted cells, with 10%, 30% or 50% of the purified RNA used. Naive CD8 T cells, defined as CD8+CD4-CCR7+CD45RA+, were FACS-sorted into RLT Plus buffer on a BD FACSAria II. To test detection sensitivity, Jurkat RNA equivalent to approximately ten TCR copies was spiked into samples of roughly 20,000-1,000,000 naive CD8 T cells. CD8 T cells were enriched with RosetteSep CD8+ T Cell Enrichment Cocktail and Ficoll-Paque, followed by ACK red cell lysis. What the work shows at the level of the full study, not this receptor alone: Without barcode sub-clustering, chimeric consensus sequences inflated TCR diversity; chimeras reached as high as 47%. Highly expanded clone sizes could be underestimated if identical TCR molecules share a barcode. In CMV-specific effector cells, over 99% of molecules were held by clones above 20 RNA copies, whereas under 1% of molecules were held by such clones in naive cells. The naive libraries included spiked-in Jurkat TCR RNA (around 9 copies' worth), and this Jurkat TCR RNA is not part of the donor repertoire. About 2.9 recovered TCR RNA copies per cell were obtained by modeling, versus about 10 by digital PCR, implying a capture efficiency of 25% to 30%. Even against a background of one million naive CD8 T cells, spiked-in Jurkat TCR RNA amounting to a single cell's worth was reported to be detectable.

CDR1 MGHRA and CDR2 YSYEKL were looked up in the germline V gene. V is pared back by 4 bases and J by 2 bases, with 9 bases lying between the germline termini. Measured from the cysteine to the phenylalanine, the CDR3 is 13 residues long. Only the CDR3 DNA is retained, 39 bases long and in frame from the first base. The sequencing input was naive CD8+ T cells from blood, with Jurkat cell RNA spiked in. Taken with the paper, the label for cell subset or site translates to: FACS-sorted CD8+CD4-CCR7+CD45RA+ naive T cells. The chain is assembled from TRBV4-1 and TRBJ2-7; TRBD1 is possibly the D segment (6 matching bases). The clonotype was recovered from a human donor in good health. Some libraries in this study had Jurkat cell RNA spiked in. Here is the DNA: TGCGCCAGCAGCCCGGGACACCCCTACGAGCAGTACTTC. This codes for CASSPGHPYEQYF.